What follows are 20 T cell receptor beta chains derived from one specimen sequenced in a study of long-term antiretroviral therapy in people with HIV. Version v3.0 of the immunoSEQ assay ran at survey level. The repertoire was sequenced with immunoSEQ multiplex PCR; TCRdb's copy has only in-frame clones and lacks some. The sample comprises some 16,000 clones, around 96% of which are singletons, and around 1.4% rests with the top ten. Sample: unsorted PBMCs, taken less than 13 years after starting antiretroviral therapy. These receptors all stem from a man aged 30-40 years with HIV.

This rearrangement joins TRBV28 to TRBJ1-2; 8 bases line up with TRBD1. CDR1 and CDR2 from the germline V gene are MDHEN and SYDVKM. CDR3 length: 14 residues. V lost 2 bases and J lost 7; bases outside the gene matches: 6. The CDR3 bases are TGTGCCAGCAGTTTAGGACAGGGCTCAGGTGGCTACACCTTC. Amino acid sequence: CASSLGQGSGGYTF.

The chain couples TRBV5-1 to TRBJ2-7, with 7 bases aligning to TRBD1. This CDR3 is 13 amino acids long. Germline-derived CDR1 and CDR2 are SGHRS and YFSETQ. The V and J ends lost 1 base and 7 bases, in that order; junction bases with no gene match: 5. The CDR3 spells CASSLTGVEEQYF. CDR3 in DNA: TGCGCCAGCAGCTTGACAGGGGTGGAAGAGCAGTACTTC. Full variable domain (outside the CDR3, taken from reference TRBV5-1 and TRBJ2-7): KAGVTQTPRYLIKTRGQQVTLSCSPISGHRSVSWYQQTPGQGLQFLFEYFSETQRNKGNFPGRFSGRQFSNSRSEMNVSTLELGDSALYLCASSLTGVEEQYFGPGTRLTVT.

The chain uses TRBV15 and TRBJ1-6; D gene uncertain. The CDR3 is made up of 15 amino acids. Per germline, CDR1 LNHNV and CDR2 YYDKDF (reference sequence). V gave up 5 bases and J gave up 8 bases, with 16 bases separating them. In DNA, the CDR3 is TGTGCCACCAGCCCCGTAGATACGGGTGATTCACCCCTCCACTTT. Translating it yields CATSPVDTGDSPLHF. Full variable domain (remainder filled in from reference TRBV15 and TRBJ1-6): DAMVIQNPRYQVTQFGKPVTLSCSQTLNHNVMYWYQQKSSQAPKLLFHYYDKDFNNEADTPDNFQSRRPNTSFCFLDIRSPGLGDTAMYLCATSPVDTGDSPLHFGNGTRLTVT.

The chain is built from TRBV5-4 and TRBJ2-1; 9 bases align to TRBD2. J lost 0 bases, V lost 2 bases, and 6 bases had no gene match. CDR3 length: 17 amino acids. Germline V gene lookup returns CDR1 SGHNT and CDR2 YYREEE (reference sequence). The CDR3 DNA reads as TGTGCCAGCAGCTTAGCGGGGGGCCCTAGCTCCTACAATGAGCAGTTCTTC. Translating it yields CASSLAGGPSSYNEQFF.

The chain is built from TRBV27 and TRBJ1-2; D remains ambiguous. The V gene's germline CDR1 is MNHEY and CDR2 SMNVEV (reference sequence). This CDR3 is built from 13 residues. Between the trimmed V and J ends, which lost 0 bases and 6 bases, there was a span of 8 bases. CDR3: CASSLSSHNGYTF. The CDR3 DNA reads TGTGCCAGCAGTTTATCCTCTCATAATGGCTACACCTTC.

V is TRBV5-8 and J is TRBJ1-1, with D perhaps matching TRBD1 (5 bases). The CDR3 has 14 residues. Trimming took off 5 bases at V and 3 bases at J, with 14 bases between the two ends. Germline assignment: CDR1 SGHTS and CDR2 YDEGEE. CDR3 DNA sequence: TGTGCCAGCAGGTCCGGGACGCTATACACTGAAGCTTTCTTT. This translates into CASRSGTLYTEAFF.

The CDR3 DNA is TGCGCCAGCAGCTTGCTAGGGGGGGCCAACACTGAAGCTTTCTTT. It is translated as CASSLLGGANTEAFF. The rearrangement joins TRBV5-1 to TRBJ1-1; D is perhaps TRBD1 (6 bases). Germline-derived CDR1 and CDR2 are SGHRS and YFSETQ. V lost 1 base and J lost 2, with 12 bases in between. The CDR3 runs 15 residues.

Points on this clone: The same CDR3 arises from other DNA sequences in this sample as well. The chain combines TRBV6-6 with TRBJ2-3; D is ambiguous. Germline V lookup: CDR1 MNHNY, CDR2 SVGAGI (reference sequence). Trimming stripped 9 bases from V and 1 base from J, with 11 bases between. The CDR3 extends over 13 amino acids. DNA of the CDR3: TGTGCCAGTACGGGCGCTGGCACAGATACGCAGTATTTT. This gives the protein CASTGAGTDTQYF.

This clone was recorded once. This chain connects TRBV2 to TRBJ1-2; D is perhaps TRBD1 (5 bases). V lost 3 bases and J lost 4, with 9 bases in between. The CDR3 consists of 13 residues. Germline assignment: CDR1 SNHLY and CDR2 FYNNEI. The CDR3 here is CASSDRGVYGYTF. The CDR3 nucleotides are TGTGCCAGCAGTGATCGGGGGGTCTATGGCTACACCTTC.

The chain couples TRBV27 to TRBJ2-2, with TRBD1 matching over 7 bases. Germline V gene data show CDR1 as MNHEY and CDR2 as SMNVEV (reference sequence). The CDR3 is 20 amino acids. Germline trimming cut 4 bases from V and 5 bases from J; bases unmatched to any gene: 22. The CDR3 DNA is TGTGCCAGCAGTTCGCTCCTCCCCGATTTGACAGGGCAGGCTACCGGGGAGCTGTTTTTT. Protein product: CASSSLLPDLTGQATGELFF.

The CDR3 loop is CASGRDQNTGELFF. In DNA, the CDR3 is TGTGCCAGCGGAAGGGACCAAAACACCGGGGAGCTGTTTTTT. The chain uses TRBV5-4 and TRBJ2-2; D could derive from TRBD1 or TRBD2 (5 bases each). Germline CDR1 SGHNT, CDR2 YYREEE (reference sequence). The CDR3 consists of 14 residues. Trimming pared 7 bases from V and 2 bases from J, leaving 12 bases between.

The gene calls are TRBV15 and TRBJ2-1, with 8 bases lining up with TRBD2. V was pared by 1 base and J by 8 bases, with 7 bases of the junction left unmatched. This CDR3 has 15 amino acids. Germline CDR1 LNHNV, CDR2 YYDKDF (reference sequence). CDR3 in amino acids: CATSRVGGGIDEQFF. In DNA form, the CDR3 reads TGTGCCACCAGCAGAGTCGGGGGGGGCATCGATGAGCAGTTCTTC.

The chain links TRBV28 to TRBJ2-7, with D possibly TRBD1 on 5 matching bases. This CDR3 is built from 14 residues. Trimming stripped 5 bases from V and 5 bases from J, with 16 bases between. Germline values: CDR1 MDHEN, CDR2 SYDVKM. CDR3 in DNA: TGTGCCAGCAGTGAAGGGCAGGGTTCCCACGAGCAGTACTTC. The encoded protein is CASSEGQGSHEQYF.

The gene calls are TRBV4-1 and TRBJ1-3; TRBD1 aligns across 7 bases. Germline lookup yields CDR1 MGHRA and CDR2 YSYEKL. The V gene end was trimmed by 0 bases and the J gene end by 1 base; junction bases not matched to a gene: 0. This CDR3 is built from 15 residues. The DNA of the CDR3 is TGCGCCAGCAGCCAAGACAGGGGGTCTGGAAACACCATATATTTT. This sequence encodes CASSQDRGSGNTIYF.

The chain employs TRBV10-3 and TRBJ1-3; no reliable D call. Trimming pared 9 bases from V and 7 bases from J, leaving 13 bases between. The CDR3 covers 12 residues. The germline V gene has CDR1 ENHRY and CDR2 SYGVKD. The CDR3 protein is CAIAGAGNTIYF. CDR3 nucleotide sequence: TGTGCCATAGCGGGTGCGGGGAACACCATATATTTT.

The V gene is TRBV4-2, the J gene TRBJ1-1; D is undetermined. CDR1 LGHNA and CDR2 YNFKEQ come from the germline V gene. The CDR3 loop spans 16 amino acids. V gave up 0 bases and J gave up 0 bases, with 11 bases separating them. The CDR3 reads CASSQDPRELNTEAFF. CDR3 bases: TGTGCCAGCAGCCAAGATCCCCGGGAACTGAACACTGAAGCTTTCTTT.

A note on this clone: The same CDR3 arises from other DNA sequences in this sample as well. V is TRBV25-1 and J is TRBJ1-5; D gene uncertain. V lost 8 bases and J 4 bases, leaving 9 bases between the germline ends. The CDR3 is 12 amino acids. Germline CDR1 MGHDK, CDR2 SYGVNS. The chain's CDR3 is CASSWGNQPQHF. The CDR3 bases are TGTGCCAGCTCTTGGGGTAATCAGCCCCAGCATTTT.

This clone was seen a single time. The rearrangement joins TRBV13 to TRBJ2-3; 14 bases agree with TRBD2. The CDR3 has 14 amino acids. Germline CDR1 PRHDT, CDR2 FYEKMQ (reference sequence). After removal of 9 bases from V and 5 bases from J, the junction contained 4 bases not matched to a gene. The CDR3 DNA reads TGTGCCAGTAGACTAGCGGGGGGGCTAGATACGCAGTATTTT. As protein: CASRLAGGLDTQYF.

This clone appeared once. The chain couples TRBV5-1 to TRBJ1-1, with D unclear. The germline V and J ends were trimmed by 4 bases and 8 bases, with 15 bases remaining between them. CDR3 size: 13 residues. The germline CDR1 and CDR2 sequences are SGHRS and YFSETQ. CDR3: CASSTRWSSEAFF. In DNA, the CDR3 is TGCGCCAGCAGCACCCGCTGGTCTTCCGAAGCTTTCTTT.

This clone was detected only once. J is TRBJ1-5 and V is TRBV4-1; D may be TRBD1 (6 bases). This CDR3 contains 15 residues. Germline V gene data show CDR1 as MGHRA and CDR2 as YSYEKL. V was shortened by 3 bases and J by 2 bases, with 11 bases between the two germline ends. CDR3 DNA sequence: TGCGCCAGCAGCCAGCCGGGGGCCCGCAATCAGCCCCAGCATTTT. This codes for CASSQPGARNQPQHF.